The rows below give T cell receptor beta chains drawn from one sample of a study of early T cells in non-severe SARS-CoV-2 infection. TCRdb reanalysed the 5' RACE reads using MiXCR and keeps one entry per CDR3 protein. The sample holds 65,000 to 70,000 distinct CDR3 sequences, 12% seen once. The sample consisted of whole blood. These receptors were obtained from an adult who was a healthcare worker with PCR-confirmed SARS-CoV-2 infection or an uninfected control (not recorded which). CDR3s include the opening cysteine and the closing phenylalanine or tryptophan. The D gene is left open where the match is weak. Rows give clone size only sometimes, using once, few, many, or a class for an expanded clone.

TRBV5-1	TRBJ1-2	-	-	TGCGCCAGCAGCTTGGCCGCCCAGGGCGGCTATGGCTACACCTTC	CASSLAAQGGYGYTF
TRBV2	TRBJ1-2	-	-	TGTGCCAGCCCTCCCTTAGTGCCATTTAGGCGCTATGGCTACACCTTC	CASPPLVPFRRYGYTF
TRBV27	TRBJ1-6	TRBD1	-	TGTGCCAGCAGTGCTGGACAGGGGAAGGCCTCCTATAATTCACCCCTCCACTTT	CASSAGQGKASYNSPLHF
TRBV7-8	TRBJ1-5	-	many	TGTGCCAGCAGCCCGGTAAATCAGCCCCAGCATTTT	CASSPVNQPQHF
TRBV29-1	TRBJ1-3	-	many	TGCAGCGTCTACCCCACAGGGACTGGAAACACCATATATTTT	CSVYPTGTGNTIYF
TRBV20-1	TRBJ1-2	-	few	TGCAGTGCTAGAGAGGCTCGCACCTCCACCTTC	CSAREARTSTF
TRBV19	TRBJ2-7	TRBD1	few	TGTGCCAGTAGCCCTGGGACAGGGAAATCTTCCTACGAGCAGTACTTC	CASSPGTGKSSYEQYF
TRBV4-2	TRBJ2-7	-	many	TGTGCCAGCAGCCACCCCGGCAGCTACGAGCAGTACTTC	CASSHPGSYEQYF
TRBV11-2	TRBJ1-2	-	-	TGTGCCAGCAGCTTCACGATAGGAGGCTACACCTTC	CASSFTIGGYTF
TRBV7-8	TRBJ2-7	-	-	TGTGCCAGCAGCTTAGGCCGGTTCCCCTACGAGCAGTACTTC	CASSLGRFPYEQYF